The 18 T cell receptor beta chains below were found in one sample sequenced in a study of T cell responses to AZD1222 COVID-19 vaccine. Using immunoSEQ multiplex PCR, the repertoire was profiled, and TCRdb retains in-frame clones only, with some absent. The top ten hold around 3.3% of the sample, which has about 120,000 clones, 75% to 90% seen once. The sequencing used peripheral blood, collected on day 0 of AZD1222 vaccination. The receptors here all came from an adult in good health.

The V call is TRBV15, the J call TRBJ1-3; possibly TRBD1 for D (5 bases). The V end lost 0 bases, the J end lost 2 bases, and 8 bases lay between the germline ends. CDR1 and CDR2 (germline): LNHNV, YYDKDF (reference sequence). This CDR3 is 15 amino acids long. CDR3 sequence: CATSRDRGAGNTIYF. CDR3 nucleotide sequence: TGTGCCACCAGCAGAGATAGAGGGGCTGGAAACACCATATATTTT.

This chain uses TRBV9 with TRBJ2-5; 8 bases are a match to TRBD1. Trimming took 3 bases from V and 9 from J; bases not matched to a gene: 7. There are 13 residues in the CDR3. Germline values: CDR1 SGDLS, CDR2 YYNGEE. Written as DNA, the CDR3 is TGTGCCAGCAGCGCCGGGACAGGTCTAGCCCAGTACTTC. It yields the protein CASSAGTGLAQYF.

Written as DNA, the CDR3 is TGTGCCATCAGTGAGTTAGGGGGACAGGAAAAACTGTTTTTT. Its protein is CAISELGGQEKLFF. The V call is TRBV10-3, the J call TRBJ1-4, with 7 positions matching TRBD1. V trimming: 1 base; J trimming: 8 bases; junction bases outside the gene matches: 4. Germline CDR1 ENHRY, CDR2 SYGVKD. The CDR3 has 14 amino acids.

The chain links TRBV24-1 to TRBJ1-1, with 9 bases that match TRBD1. CDR1 is KGHDR and CDR2 is SFDVKD in the germline V gene. The V and J ends lost 4 bases and 8 bases, in that order; junction bases with no gene match: 7. The length of the CDR3 is 14 residues. CDR3 DNA sequence: TGTGCCACCAGTGACTCCGGGACAGGGAAAGAAGCTTTCTTT. It codes for CATSDSGTGKEAFF.

The chain joins TRBV30 to TRBJ2-1; a weak D match, TRBD1 (5 bases). The germline CDR1 and CDR2 sequences are GTSNPN and SVGIG (reference sequence). This CDR3 contains 15 residues. Trimming pared 2 bases from V and 6 bases from J, leaving 17 bases between. The CDR3 protein is CAWSIQQEGVNEQFF. The CDR3, as DNA: TGTGCCTGGAGTATTCAACAGGAAGGGGTCAATGAGCAGTTCTTC.

In DNA, the CDR3 is TGTGCCATCACCGGGACAGGGAGCTCCTACGAGCAGTACTTC. Encoded protein: CAITGTGSSYEQYF. The V gene is TRBV10-3, the J gene TRBJ2-7, with 9 bases that match TRBD1. J was trimmed by 0 bases and V by 7 bases; bases with no gene match: 4. This CDR3 is 14 amino acids long. Germline V gene lookup returns CDR1 ENHRY and CDR2 SYGVKD.

The chain joins TRBV28 to TRBJ2-1; 11 positions match TRBD2. The V and J ends lost 5 bases and 3 bases, in that order; junction bases with no gene match: 3. Germline lookup yields CDR1 MDHEN and CDR2 SYDVKM. This CDR3 region has 15 residues. The CDR3 loop reads CASSRTSGSYNEQFF. CDR3 coding DNA: TGTGCCAGCAGTCGAACTAGCGGGAGCTACAATGAGCAGTTCTTC.

V and J are TRBV29-1 and TRBJ2-7; 7 positions match TRBD1. Germline V lookup: CDR1 SQVTM, CDR2 ANQGSEA. The CDR3 covers 12 residues. The trim removed 6 bases at V and 5 bases at J, leaving 7 bases unmatched. The CDR3 here is CSVRGQIDEQYF. As DNA, the CDR3 is TGCAGCGTCCGGGGACAGATCGACGAGCAGTACTTC.

The chain employs TRBV5-1 and TRBJ1-4; D gene uncertain. V lost 4 bases, J lost 0 bases, and 16 bases lay in between. Germline V gives CDR1 SGHRS, CDR2 YFSETQ. This CDR3 is built from 17 residues. CDR3: CASSPGRIRATNEKLFF. CDR3 bases: TGCGCCAGCAGCCCCGGACGGATAAGGGCAACTAATGAAAAACTGTTTTTT.

The CDR3 DNA follows: TGTGCCAGCAGCCAACAGGGCTACGAGCAGTACTTC. This sequence encodes CASSQQGYEQYF. The chain employs TRBV6-2 or TRBV6-3 and TRBJ2-7; D is possibly TRBD1 (6 bases). V lost 6 bases and J lost 3, with 9 bases in between. Germline CDR1 is MNHEY and CDR2 is SVGEGT. The CDR3 spans 12 residues.

Here the CDR3 reads CASSLNTANTEAFF. The CDR3 DNA is TGCGCCAGCAGCTTAAACACGGCGAACACTGAAGCTTTCTTT. The gene calls are TRBV5-1 and TRBJ1-1; D not resolved. V was pared by 2 bases and J by 1 base, with 9 bases between. CDR1 and CDR2 (germline): SGHRS, YFSETQ. The CDR3 runs to 14 residues. The whole variable domain, remainder taken from reference TRBV5-1 and TRBJ1-1, is KAGVTQTPRYLIKTRGQQVTLSCSPISGHRSVSWYQQTPGQGLQFLFEYFSETQRNKGNFPGRFSGRQFSNSRSEMNVSTLELGDSALYLCASSLNTANTEAFFGQGTRLTVV.

The chain links TRBV28 to TRBJ1-2, with D perhaps TRBD1 (5 bases). With 1 base removed from V and 4 bases from J, the gap between germline ends came to 10 bases. The CDR3 length is 14 residues. Per the germline V gene, CDR1 is MDHEN and CDR2 is SYDVKM. This CDR3 is CASSLYGGSYGYTF. In DNA, the CDR3 is TGTGCCAGCAGTTTATATGGGGGAAGCTATGGCTACACCTTC.

The V call is TRBV10-3, the J call TRBJ2-2, with 13 bases identical to TRBD2. The length of the CDR3 is 16 residues. The V gene end was trimmed by 5 bases and the J gene end by 8 bases; junction bases not matched to a gene: 8. Germline CDR1 reads ENHRY; CDR2 reads SYGVKD. CDR3 bases: TGTGCCATCAGTAATGGACTAGCGGGAGCATGGGGGGAGCTGTTTTTT. Residues: CAISNGLAGAWGELFF.

V gene TRBV4-1 combines with J gene TRBJ2-1; unclear D gene. V gave up 1 base and J gave up 10 bases, with 11 bases separating them. The CDR3 consists of 13 residues. CDR1 is MGHRA and CDR2 is YSYEKL in the germline V gene. CDR3 coding DNA: TGCGCCAGCAGCCAAGCCCAGCCGATCGAGCAGTTCTTC. This encodes CASSQAQPIEQFF.

The chain uses TRBV27 and TRBJ1-1, with TRBD1 matching 8 bases. V dropped 4 bases and J dropped 5; count of bases not matched to a gene: 3. From germline, CDR1 is MNHEY and CDR2 SMNVEV (reference sequence). CDR3 length: 13 amino acids. For the CDR3, the DNA is TGTGCCAGCAGTTCAGGGGGCGGGACTGAAGCTTTCTTT. Encoded protein: CASSSGGGTEAFF.

The genes are TRBV27 and TRBJ1-5; TRBD1 might be the D (5 bases). Trimming stripped 6 bases from V and 1 base from J, with 10 bases between. This CDR3 comprises 14 residues. Germline V CDR1 and CDR2: MNHEY, SMNVEV (reference sequence). The CDR3 region is CASSIGASNQPQHF. The CDR3 nucleotides read TGTGCCAGCAGCATCGGGGCCAGCAATCAGCCCCAGCATTTT.

The chain links TRBV4-1 to TRBJ2-3; the D gene is possibly TRBD2 (6 bases). Trimming stripped 5 bases from V and 9 bases from J, with 24 bases between. Germline-derived CDR1 and CDR2 are MGHRA and YSYEKL. The CDR3 runs to 16 residues. Here the CDR3 DNA reads TGCGCCAGCAGCTACGGCGGGGCGGGATGGGTGAACACGCAGTATTTT. Its protein is CASSYGGAGWVNTQYF.

This chain links TRBV21-1 with TRBJ2-7; TRBD1, the table's D call, lacks a check against the DNA. TRBV21-1 constitutes a pseudogene. The CDR3 consists of 17 residues. CDR3 region: CASSGRPATISSYEQYF. Here the CDR3 DNA reads TGTGCCAGCAGCGGCCGACCGGCGACAATTAGCTCCTACGAGCAGTACTTC.